This T cell receptor beta chain was found in a study of cytomegalovirus exposure and HLA in healthy donors. Overall study findings and caveats: Usually a TCR sequence was rare, but some public TCRs were found in many donors.

As for this clone: Antigen unknown.

Only in-frame clones appear in the TCRdb table, and some are missing; sequencing was by immunoSEQ multiplex PCR. The sample records more than 140,000 clones, roughly 91% being singletons. The material sequenced was PBMCs. The origin of this receptor is a woman under 30 in good health and CMV-seropositive.

The CDR3 DNA is TGTGCCAGCAGTCCCGACAGGCTCTATGGCTACACCTTC. Translating it yields CASSPDRLYGYTF. The J gene is TRBJ1-2, the V gene TRBV11-3; D is possibly TRBD1 (6 bases). The CDR3 has 13 amino acids. Germline V lookup: CDR1 SGHNT, CDR2 YENEEA. Trimming stripped 6 bases from V and 4 bases from J, with 12 bases between. The entire variable domain, with the rest obtained from reference TRBV11-3 and TRBJ1-2, is as follows: EAGVVQSPRYKIIEKKQPVAFWCNPISGHNTLYWYLQNLGQGPELLIRYENEEAVDDSQLPKDRFSAERLKGVDSTLKIQPAELGDSAVYLCASSPDRLYGYTFGSGTRLTVV.